A selection of T cell receptor beta chains follows, all from one sample in a study of T cell responses to AZD1222 COVID-19 vaccine. Sequencing used immunoSEQ multiplex PCR; TCRdb keeps in-frame clones, though not all of them. The sample has 110,000 to 150,000 clones; 70% to 90% are singletons. The sample was peripheral blood, taken on day 0 of AZD1222 vaccination. Receptors originate from an adult in good health. Each CDR3 is given with its conserved first and last residue. A D gene is named only where the DNA matches it firmly. Expanded clones are given a class, and other clones once, few, many or no size at all.

TRBV5-5	once	-	TRBJ1-5	TGTGCCAGCAGCGATATTCACCGGGACCGGGTGTTGAATCAGCCCCAGCATTTT	CASSDIHRDRVLNQPQHF
TRBV3-1/TRBV3-2	many	-	TRBJ2-1	TGTGCCAGCAGCCCCCGATCACTTGAGCAGTTCTTC	CASSPRSLEQFF
TRBV6-2/TRBV6-3	-	TRBD1	TRBJ2-7	TGTGCCAGCAGTTACACAGGGGGCTCCTACGAGCAGTACTTC	CASSYTGGSYEQYF
TRBV11-3	-	TRBD1	TRBJ1-5	TGTGCCAGCAGCTTAGAAGGACCGGGACAGGGCAGTAGGGGCAATCAGCCCCAGCATTTT	CASSLEGPGQGSRGNQPQHF
TRBV28	-	TRBD2	TRBJ2-1	TGTGCCAGCAGTTTGTATCCCGGGACTAGCGGGAGGGATGAGCAGTTCTTC	CASSLYPGTSGRDEQFF
TRBV7-5	once	-	TRBJ2-1	TGTGTCAGAAGCCATTCTCTCCCCTACAATGAGCAGTTCTTC	CVRSHSLPYNEQFF
TRBV6-5	-	-	TRBJ1-1	TGTGCCAGCGAGGCGGGCCAGAACACTGAAGCTTTCTTT	CASEAGQNTEAFF
TRBV28	-	-	TRBJ2-1	TGTGCCAGCATGAGGGAAATCTCCCACAATGAGCAGTTCTTC	CASMREISHNEQFF
TRBV11-2	-	-	TRBJ1-1	TGTGCCAGCAGTTCCAAATCTGTGGGTTTCTTT	CASSSKSVGFF
TRBV11-3	-	-	TRBJ2-4	TGTGCCAGCACCTTAAGGAGGGGGCAAAACATTCAGTACTTC	CASTLRRGQNIQYF
TRBV9	-	-	TRBJ2-1	TGTGCCAGCAGCCCCCTGTGGGGAGTCTCCAATGAGCAGTTCTTC	CASSPLWGVSNEQFF
TRBV4-2	few	-	TRBJ2-2	TGTGCCAGCAGCCAAACGGGCACTAACACCGGGGAGCTGTTTTTT	CASSQTGTNTGELFF
TRBV12-3/TRBV12-4	-	-	TRBJ2-2	TGTGCCAGCAGTCCAGAAACTGACGGGGAGCTGTTTTTT	CASSPETDGELFF
TRBV11-2	-	-	TRBJ2-7	TGTGCCAGCAGCTTCCAGGGGGAGGGCTTCTACGAGCAGTACTTC	CASSFQGEGFYEQYF
TRBV7-2	-	TRBD1	TRBJ2-2	TGTGCCAGCAGCTTGTCGGGACAGGGGAGGTCCGGGGAGCTGTTTTTT	CASSLSGQGRSGELFF
TRBV9	-	-	TRBJ2-1	TGTGCCAGCTCTGCTAGCGTCCCTGAGCAGTTCTTC	CASSASVPEQFF
TRBV6-2/TRBV6-3	-	TRBD2	TRBJ2-2	TGTGCCAGCAGTTCATGGGGGAGGGACACCGGGGAGCTGTTTTTT	CASSSWGRDTGELFF
TRBV9	-	TRBD1	TRBJ2-7	TGTGCCAGCAGCTTCGGGACAGGGGGTCTCTACGAGCAGTACTTC	CASSFGTGGLYEQYF
TRBV7-9	-	TRBD2	TRBJ2-3	TGTGCCAGCAGCTCAGCCCTAGCGGGACGGTTAGATACGCAGTATTTT	CASSSALAGRLDTQYF
TRBV7-9	-	-	TRBJ1-4	TGTGCCAGCAGCTTAGTCGAGCAGGAAGAAAAACTGTTTTTT	CASSLVEQEEKLFF
TRBV2	-	-	TRBJ2-2	TGTGCCAGAAGGTCCATCCCAGGGCTCACCGGGGAGCTGTTTTTT	CARRSIPGLTGELFF
TRBV6-5	-	TRBD2	TRBJ2-5	TGTGCCAGCAGTTGGGGACTAGGGGAGACCCAGTACTTC	CASSWGLGETQYF
TRBV3-1/TRBV3-2	-	TRBD1	TRBJ1-3	TGTGCCAGCAGCCAAGGGACAGGGGGCTCTGGAAACACCATATATTTT	CASSQGTGGSGNTIYF
TRBV7-8	-	-	TRBJ2-1	TGTGCCAGCAGCTTAGTCGGGACCTACAATGAGCAGTTCTTC	CASSLVGTYNEQFF
TRBV9	-	-	TRBJ1-4	TGTGCCAGCAGCGTAGGGGTTGGCCCGTTGAACAATGAAAAACTGTTTTTT	CASSVGVGPLNNEKLFF
TRBV19	-	-	TRBJ1-6	TGTGCCAGTAGTACGGGGACGCGATATAATTCACCCCTCCACTTT	CASSTGTRYNSPLHF
TRBV18	once	-	TRBJ2-7	TGTGCCCTATCGGGGGCGGGAGATTCCCACGAGCAGTACTTC	CALSGAGDSHEQYF
TRBV6-5	-	-	TRBJ1-5	TGTGCCAGCAGTTACTCGGCGGGGAGCAATCAGCCCCAGCATTTT	CASSYSAGSNQPQHF
TRBV28	-	-	TRBJ1-1	TGTGCCAGCAGTTCAGGGTTTGGGTACACTGAAGCTTTCTTT	CASSSGFGYTEAFF
TRBV3-1/TRBV3-2	-	TRBD1	TRBJ1-6	TGTGCCAGCAGCCACCTGGGTTGGGGACAGTCCAATTCACCCCTCCACTTT	CASSHLGWGQSNSPLHF
TRBV2	-	-	TRBJ2-1	TGTGCCAGAGAGGGGAATCAGGGAGTCCCCCTTTCCCATGAGCAGTTCTTC	CAREGNQGVPLSHEQFF
TRBV7-7	once	-	TRBJ2-5	TGTGCCAGCAGCTTAGACAGTGGGAAGACCCAGTACTTC	CASSLDSGKTQYF
TRBV6-5	-	TRBD1	TRBJ2-7	TGTGCCAGCAGTCGAACGGGACAGGGTGAATACGAGCAGTACTTC	CASSRTGQGEYEQYF
TRBV12-3/TRBV12-4	-	TRBD1	TRBJ1-6	TGTGCCACCCAGACAGGGGAGAATTCACCCCTCCACTTT	CATQTGENSPLHF
TRBV9	-	-	TRBJ1-3	TGTGCCAGCAGCGTAGCTTTGGGAGACAGCTCTGGAAACACCATATATTTT	CASSVALGDSSGNTIYF
TRBV27	-	-	TRBJ2-1	TGTGCCAGCAGTTTATGGTGGGGGCCAGGGTACAATGAGCAGTTCTTC	CASSLWWGPGYNEQFF
TRBV24-1	-	TRBD1	TRBJ1-5	TGTGCCACCAGTGAGGGGACAGGCTATAATCAGCCCCAGCATTTT	CATSEGTGYNQPQHF
TRBV24-1	-	-	TRBJ2-2	TGTGCCACCAGTGATTTAGGGCCGGACACCGGGGAGCTGTTTTTT	CATSDLGPDTGELFF
TRBV20-1	few	-	TRBJ1-2	TGCAGTGCTAGTGGAGGGGGCTACACCTTC	CSASGGGYTF
TRBV4-3	-	-	TRBJ1-4	TGCGCCAGCAGCCTTCTAAGAGGTGGACACCGGAGTGAAAAACTGTTTTTT	CASSLLRGGHRSEKLFF
TRBV5-1	-	-	TRBJ1-1	TGCGCCAGCAGCTTTGCCCAGGTGAACACTGAAGCTTTCTTT	CASSFAQVNTEAFF
TRBV9	once	-	TRBJ1-1	TGTGCCAGCAGCGTAGTGGCCCGTGGCACTGAAGCTTTCTTT	CASSVVARGTEAFF
TRBV29-1	once	-	TRBJ1-5	TGCAGCGTTCGGGGTTTAGGAATTAATCAGCCCCAGCATTTT	CSVRGLGINQPQHF
TRBV7-9	-	-	TRBJ1-1	TGTGCCAGCAGCGGGTCTGAAGCTTTCTTT	CASSGSEAFF
TRBV19	-	TRBD2	TRBJ2-3	TGTGCCAGTAGTATATTGGGACTAGCGGGAGGCACAGATACGCAGTATTTT	CASSILGLAGGTDTQYF
TRBV7-2	-	TRBD1	TRBJ2-7	TGTGCCAGCAGTTCCCGGACAGGAGGCTACTACGAGCAGTACTTC	CASSSRTGGYYEQYF
TRBV7-9	-	-	TRBJ1-6	TGTGCCAGCAGCTTGACAGGTCTAGTAGATTCACCCCTCCACTTT	CASSLTGLVDSPLHF
TRBV4-3	-	-	TRBJ1-1	TGCGCCAGCAGCCAAGATCATGTCGCACTCGCTGAAGCTTTCTTT	CASSQDHVALAEAFF
TRBV3-1/TRBV3-2	-	-	TRBJ2-2	TGTGCCAGCAGCCATTCTAGCAGGGCAAACACCGGGGAGCTGTTTTTT	CASSHSSRANTGELFF
TRBV19	few	-	TRBJ1-4	TGTGCCAGTAGGCCCCGCGGGACAATGTTAACTAATGAAAAACTGTTTTTT	CASRPRGTMLTNEKLFF
TRBV27	-	-	TRBJ1-3	TGTGCCAGCAGTTTGCAGGGTTCAAACACCATATATTTT	CASSLQGSNTIYF
TRBV7-2	-	-	TRBJ2-7	TGTGCCAGCAGCACCCGCCCCGACCTCTACGAGCAGTACTTC	CASSTRPDLYEQYF
TRBV29-1	-	TRBD2	TRBJ2-2	TGCAGCGTTGTCCCCCTGGGAGGGGAGGTGGAGCTGTTTTTT	CSVVPLGGEVELFF
TRBV5-4	-	-	TRBJ1-2	TGTGCCAGCAGCTTGGCGGGGGGCAACTATGGCTACACCTTC	CASSLAGGNYGYTF
TRBV25-1	-	-	TRBJ2-7	TGTGCCAGCAGTGATCCTACGACGGGGCGCTACGAGCAGTACTTC	CASSDPTTGRYEQYF